A selection of T cell receptor beta chains follows, all from one sample in a study of Ad26.COV2.S vaccination and SARS-CoV-2 variants. Some clones are missing from TCRdb's copy, which holds only in-frame ones; the method was immunoSEQ multiplex PCR. Of roughly 300,000 clones listed, about 88% are singletons. The sample consisted of peripheral blood, taken in a trial of Ad26.COV2.S vaccine versus placebo. These receptors came from a person between 18 and 65 years old who received the Ad26.COV2.S COVID-19 vaccine or a placebo. Both conserved end residues are part of each CDR3. D genes are given only for firm matches. Rows may omit the clone size; those that give it use once, few, many or a size class.

j_call v_call d_call clone_size cdr3_nt cdr3_aa
TRBJ2-7 TRBV4-1 NA once TGCGCCAGCAGCCAAGTACGTATGCGCGAGCAGTACTTC CASSQVRMREQYF
TRBJ1-3 TRBV12-3/TRBV12-4 TRBD1 NA TGTGCCAGCAGCTCCGGGACAGGGGCCACCATATATTTT CASSSGTGATIYF
TRBJ2-7 TRBV7-6 NA NA TGTGCCAGCAGCTTAGATGGGGGCGCACCCTACGAGCAGTACTTC CASSLDGGAPYEQYF
TRBJ2-6 TRBV29-1 NA once TGCAGCGTTGATGGGGGGGCGGGGGCGGCCGGGGCCAACGTCCTGACTTTC CSVDGGAGAAGANVLTF
TRBJ2-3 TRBV18 NA NA TGTGCCAGCTTCTCGTCGGGGGTTGGAAGCACAGATACGCAGTATTTT CASFSSGVGSTDTQYF
TRBJ2-3 TRBV5-1 TRBD2 once TGCGCCAGCAGCACTGGGACTAGCGGGAGGGGCACAGATACGCAGTATTTT CASSTGTSGRGTDTQYF
TRBJ1-1 TRBV11-3 NA NA TGTGCCAGCAGCCTCGGGACGGCTAACACTGAAGCTTTCTTT CASSLGTANTEAFF
TRBJ2-2 TRBV29-1 TRBD2 NA TGCAGCGTCGGGACTAGCGGGCAACCCGGGGAGCTGTTTTTT CSVGTSGQPGELFF
TRBJ2-7 TRBV4-2 NA NA NA CASSQVGVGQGSTMKYF
TRBJ2-2 TRBV10-3 NA NA TGTGCCATCAAGGAGGGCACCGGGGAGCTGTTTTTT CAIKEGTGELFF
TRBJ1-2 TRBV2 NA NA TGTGCCAGCAGTCCCCAGGGGTTAATCGGTGGCTACACCTTC CASSPQGLIGGYTF
TRBJ2-1 TRBV6-2/TRBV6-3 TRBD2 NA TGTGCCAGCAGTTACCCGGGACTAGCGGGATACAATGAGCAGTTCTTC CASSYPGLAGYNEQFF
TRBJ1-3 TRBV7-2 NA NA TGTGCCAGCAGCCCACCCCGACAGCACTCTGGAAACACCATATATTTT CASSPPRQHSGNTIYF
TRBJ1-5 TRBV6-2/TRBV6-3 TRBD1 NA TGTGCCAGCACCCCCGCGGGACAGGGTGATCAGCCCCAGCATTTT CASTPAGQGDQPQHF
TRBJ2-7 TRBV5-4 TRBD2 NA TGTGCCAGCAGCTTGGTAGCGGGGGGACTCTCCTACGAGCAGTACTTC CASSLVAGGLSYEQYF
TRBJ1-2 TRBV18 NA NA TGTGCCAGCTCCCAGAGCGGGGGTTCAAACTATGGCTACACCTTC CASSQSGGSNYGYTF
TRBJ1-2 TRBV2 TRBD1 NA TGTGCCAGAAGAAACAGGGGGCAGGACTATGGCTACACCTTC CARRNRGQDYGYTF
TRBJ1-2 TRBV19 TRBD1 NA TGTGCCAGTAGTGCGATAGGGGACAGACCTTTATATGGCTACACCTTC CASSAIGDRPLYGYTF
TRBJ1-4 TRBV15 NA NA TGTGCCACCAGTGGTGGGCGGGGGGCTGGGGAAAAACTGTTTTTT CATSGGRGAGEKLFF
TRBJ2-2 TRBV30 NA NA TGTGCCTGGAAGTCAGGGGAGCTGTTTTTT CAWKSGELFF
TRBJ2-7 TRBV5-4 TRBD1 NA TGTGCCAGCAGCGGAGGGACAGGGGACCTCTACGAGCAGTACTTC CASSGGTGDLYEQYF
TRBJ1-1 TRBV4-3 TRBD1 NA TGCGCCAGCAGCCATGGCTACCCTCCGGGACAGGGGATGATGGGGGTTAGCACTGAAGCTTTCTTT CASSHGYPPGQGMMGVSTEAFF
TRBJ1-1 TRBV30 NA NA TGTGCCTGGAGTTCGATGAACACTGAAGCTTTCTTT CAWSSMNTEAFF
TRBJ2-3 TRBV6-6 NA NA TGTGCCAGCAGTTACCCCATGGGGGGAGATACGCAGTATTTT CASSYPMGGDTQYF
TRBJ2-5 TRBV9 NA NA TGTGCCAGCAGCGGGGTGGTAGCCGAGACCCAGTACTTC CASSGVVAETQYF
TRBJ1-2 TRBV30 TRBD1 NA TGTGCCTGGAGTAGTTGGACAGGCCTCTATGGCTACACCTTC CAWSSWTGLYGYTF
TRBJ1-2 TRBV10-3 NA NA TGTGCCTGTCGTGTGACAGACGATTATGGCTACACCTTC CACRVTDDYGYTF
TRBJ2-2 TRBV9 TRBD2 NA TGTGCCAGCAGCGTAATGAGCGGGGGGGAGAACACCGGGGAGCTGTTTTTT CASSVMSGGENTGELFF
TRBJ2-3 TRBV5-4 NA NA TGTGCCAGCAGACCGACAGGCGCGGCAGATACGCAGTATTTT CASRPTGAADTQYF
TRBJ2-7 TRBV6-2/TRBV6-3 NA NA TGTGCCAGCAGTCGGACGGAAGAGCAGTACTTC CASSRTEEQYF
TRBJ1-2 TRBV19 NA NA TGTGCCAGTAGTATAGGGGAAGGGCGGCCCGGCGGCTACACCTTC CASSIGEGRPGGYTF
TRBJ2-1 TRBV6-5 NA NA TGTGCCAGCAGCCCGGACAGTCACAATGAGCAGTTCTTC CASSPDSHNEQFF
TRBJ1-1 TRBV4-2 NA NA TGTGCCAGCAGCCAAGAGGGGTGGGGGAACACTGAAGCTTTCTTT CASSQEGWGNTEAFF
TRBJ1-5 TRBV28 TRBD1 NA TGTGCCAACAGTGCGGGACAGTTGAGAGATCAGCCCCAGCATTTT CANSAGQLRDQPQHF
TRBJ2-7 TRBV6-5 NA once TGTGCCAGCAGTTACCGGGGTGTCCACGAGCAGTACTTC CASSYRGVHEQYF
TRBJ2-1 TRBV4-1 NA once TGCGCCAGCAGCCAATTAGGGACTCGTCACGATGAGCAGTTCTTC CASSQLGTRHDEQFF
TRBJ1-2 TRBV7-2 TRBD1 NA TGTGCCAGCAGCTCGGCCCCAGGGGGTGGCTATGGCTACACCTTC CASSSAPGGGYGYTF
TRBJ2-6 TRBV27 NA NA TGTGCCAGCAGACCCGGGCTTCTGGGCTCTGGGGCCAACGTCCTGACTTTC CASRPGLLGSGANVLTF
TRBJ2-1 TRBV7-3 NA NA TGTGCCAGCAGCCCGGACTACCAATACAATGAGCAGTTCTTC CASSPDYQYNEQFF
TRBJ1-2 TRBV3-1/TRBV3-2 TRBD1 NA TGTGCCAGCAGCCAGAGGACAGGCTATGGCTACACCTTC CASSQRTGYGYTF
TRBJ2-1 TRBV15 NA NA TGTGCCACCAGCAGCACGGAGAGGGCGGACCCTGAGCAGTTCTTC CATSSTERADPEQFF
TRBJ2-7 TRBV20-1 NA NA TGCAGTGCTAGTGGGGGGAGTCTTCACTACGAGCAGTACTTC CSASGGSLHYEQYF
TRBJ1-4 TRBV9 NA NA TGTGCCAGCAGCCCTCTCGGGGCTAATGAAAAACTGTTTTTT CASSPLGANEKLFF
TRBJ1-2 TRBV14 NA NA TGTGCCAGCAGCCAAGATTACCCATACGGAGGCTACACCTTC CASSQDYPYGGYTF
TRBJ1-6 TRBV25-1 NA NA TGTGCCAGCAGTGTGGGCTCCTATAATTCACCCCTCCACTTT CASSVGSYNSPLHF
TRBJ1-1 TRBV29-1 NA NA TGCAGCGTAGTGATTGGACAGTTAATCACTGAAGCTTTCTTT CSVVIGQLITEAFF
TRBJ2-1 TRBV18 NA NA TGTGCCAGCTCACTCAATAAAGGGCCTTACAATGAGCAGTTCTTC CASSLNKGPYNEQFF
TRBJ2-1 TRBV5-1 TRBD2 NA TGCGCCAGCAGCTACCCTAGCGGGGGCACCTACAATGAGCAGTTCTTC CASSYPSGGTYNEQFF
TRBJ2-7 TRBV25-1 TRBD2 NA TGTGCCAGCAGTGAATACCTAGCGGGGAACTACGAGCAGTACTTC CASSEYLAGNYEQYF
TRBJ2-3 TRBV4-1 NA NA TGCGCCAGCAGCCTCGCTGGAAATACGCAGTATTTT CASSLAGNTQYF
TRBJ1-4 TRBV23-1 NA once TGCGCCAGCAGTCAATCGGGGACCACCCAAAGGCGGGAAAAACTGTTTTTT CASSQSGTTQRREKLFF
TRBJ2-2 TRBV3-1/TRBV3-2 NA NA TGTGCCAGCAGCCGTCGACAGGTTAACACCGGGGAGCTGTTTTTT CASSRRQVNTGELFF
TRBJ1-1 TRBV6-5 NA NA TGTGCCAGCAGTTACGTACAGGGAGGCCGGGGAGCTTTCTTT CASSYVQGGRGAFF
TRBJ1-5 TRBV4-3 TRBD1 once TGCGCCAGCAGCCAAGATCGGACAGGGTACCAGCCCCAGCATTTT CASSQDRTGYQPQHF
TRBJ2-1 TRBV11-3 TRBD1 NA TGTGCCAGCAGCTTTTCCGGGACAGGGGACGAGCAGTTCTTC CASSFSGTGDEQFF
TRBJ1-2 TRBV30 NA NA TGTGCCTGGAGTAGGGACGGGGGCTCCTCTGGCTACACCTTC CAWSRDGGSSGYTF
TRBJ2-7 TRBV28 NA NA TGTGCCAGCAGCCTTACACGGGCGACTGCTTACTTC CASSLTRATAYF
TRBJ2-1 TRBV5-6 NA NA TGTGCCAGCAGCTGGGGAGGAGTGACTACCTACAATGAGCAGTTCTTC CASSWGGVTTYNEQFF
TRBJ1-1 TRBV29-1 TRBD1 NA TGCAGCGTGGGACAGGCGAACACTGAAGCTTTCTTT CSVGQANTEAFF
TRBJ2-7 TRBV6-2/TRBV6-3 NA NA TGTGCCAGCAGTACACGCTCCAGGGCGAGATCCTACGAGCAGTACTTC CASSTRSRARSYEQYF